A single sample is the source of the 29 T cell receptor beta chains below, sequenced in a study of T cell repertoires in cytomegalovirus infection. In TCRdb, the reads were re-called with MiXCR into one record per CDR3 protein. The sample yields approximately 500,000 distinct CDR3 sequences, about 26% seen once. Sequenced material: PBMCs. The receptors here all came from a human donor in good health (CMV status not recorded). Some clones in this sample may be carry-over from other donors' samples.

This clonotype has only one observation. The genes are TRBV7-3 and TRBJ1-2; a weak D match, TRBD1 (5 bases). This CDR3 has 15 amino acids. Trimming took off 5 bases at V and 5 bases at J, with 18 bases between the two ends. Germline assignment: CDR1 SGHTA and CDR2 FQGTGA. CDR3: CASSPMGPGKYGYTF. In DNA form, the CDR3 reads TGTGCCAGCAGCCCCATGGGTCCAGGGAAATATGGCTACACCTTC.

The J gene is TRBJ2-3, the V gene TRBV4-3; 8 nucleotides match TRBD2. The CDR3 loop spans 15 amino acids. CDR1 is LGHNA and CDR2 is YSLEER in the germline V gene. The V and J ends lost 0 bases and 4 bases, in that order; junction bases with no gene match: 3. This CDR3 is CASSQDFGRADTQYF. The CDR3 bases are TGCGCCAGCAGCCAAGATTTCGGGAGGGCAGATACGCAGTATTTT.

This clonotype was recorded a few times. This sequence joins TRBV5-6 and TRBJ2-5; D is uncertain. Trimming stripped 1 base from V and 11 bases from J, with 9 bases between. The CDR3 has 11 residues. Germline V CDR1 and CDR2: SGHDT, YYEEEE. As DNA, the CDR3 is TGTGCCAGCAGCTTGTTCGAGGTACAGTACTTC. It is translated as CASSLFEVQYF.

This clonotype was seen more than once but under ten times. The rearrangement joins TRBV10-3 to TRBJ1-1, with a weak D call TRBD1 (5 bases). Between the trimmed V and J ends, which lost 7 bases and 3 bases, there was a span of 15 bases. The CDR3 length is 14 residues. Germline V gene data show CDR1 as ENHRY and CDR2 as SYGVKD. Here the CDR3 DNA reads TGTGCCATCAATCAGGTCGGGGCGGACACTGAAGCTTTCTTT. Amino acid sequence: CAINQVGADTEAFF.

J is TRBJ1-1 and V is TRBV2; D is undetermined. The V gene lost 6 bases and the J gene lost 0 bases, with 14 bases spanning the gap. This CDR3 region has 15 residues. The V gene's germline CDR1 is SNHLY and CDR2 FYNNEI. The CDR3 loop is CASSLRATMNTEAFF. The DNA for the CDR3 is TGTGCCAGCAGCCTAAGGGCGACAATGAACACTGAAGCTTTCTTT.

This chain links TRBV5-1 with TRBJ2-7, with D perhaps TRBD1 (5 bases). V was pared by 3 bases and J by 6 bases, with 16 bases between. CDR1 and CDR2 from the germline V gene are SGHRS and YFSETQ. The CDR3 contains 14 residues. The CDR3 spells CASSSSRVRSEQYF. For the CDR3, the DNA is TGCGCCAGCAGCTCCTCCAGGGTACGAAGCGAGCAGTACTTC.

The chain recombines TRBV11-3 with TRBJ2-5; 8 nucleotides agree with TRBD2. The CDR3 sequence is 14 residues long. With V trimmed by 5 bases and J by 2 bases, 4 bases remained unmatched. CDR1 SGHNT and CDR2 YENEEA come from the germline V gene. The CDR3 here is CASSRRGVQETQYF. Here the CDR3 DNA reads TGTGCCAGCAGCCGGCGGGGGGTTCAAGAGACCCAGTACTTC.

The gene calls are TRBV6-5 and TRBJ1-2; TRBD1 is a possible D gene (6 bases). Trimming took 0 bases from V and 5 from J, leaving 13 bases between them. Germline-derived CDR1 and CDR2 are MNHEY and SVGAGI. CDR3 length equals 15 residues. CDR3 in DNA: TGTGCCAGCAGTTACTCGCGGACAGTGCTATATGGCTACACCTTC. Its protein is CASSYSRTVLYGYTF.

The chain employs TRBV7-2 and TRBJ2-1; 8 bases fit TRBD2. The CDR3 runs to 13 residues. V lost 7 bases and J lost 6; bases outside the gene matches: 5. Germline loops: CDR1 SGHTA, CDR2 FQGNSA. The CDR3 region is CASKREFGNEQFF. The CDR3 DNA sequence: TGTGCCAGCAAGCGGGAGTTCGGCAATGAGCAGTTCTTC.

This clonotype has a single count. J is TRBJ2-7 and V is TRBV10-3; TRBD1 matches at 7 bases. The length of the CDR3 is 13 residues. The V segment lost 5 bases and the J segment 5 bases; nucleotides outside the gene matches: 6. The germline V gene has CDR1 ENHRY and CDR2 SYGVKD. In nucleotides, the CDR3 is TGTGCCATCAGTCCCCAGGGGGAAAACGAGCAGTACGTC. Translating gives CAISPQGENEQYV.

The gene calls are TRBV6-2 or TRBV6-3 and TRBJ1-5; D possibly corresponds to TRBD1 (5 bases). The CDR3 extends over 14 amino acids. CDR1 is MNHEY, CDR2 SVGEGT, per germline. Trimming stripped 7 bases from V and 5 bases from J, with 15 bases between. The CDR3 nucleotides read TGTGCCAGCACCTACGGGGGGTCGGATCAGCCCCAGCATTTT. As protein: CASTYGGSDQPQHF.

The chain links TRBV11-3 to TRBJ2-1; D uncertain. The V end lost 1 base, the J end lost 6 bases, and 13 bases lay between the germline ends. CDR3 size: 15 residues. CDR1 SGHNT and CDR2 YENEEA come from the germline V gene. CDR3 loop: CASSLGTRTGNEQFF. DNA of the CDR3: TGTGCCAGCAGCTTAGGAACGAGGACCGGCAATGAGCAGTTCTTC.

The chain uses TRBV4-1 and TRBJ1-1; 7 nucleotides agree with TRBD1. Trimming took 3 bases from V and 6 from J; bases not matched to a gene: 4. The CDR3 has 13 residues. The germline CDR1 and CDR2 sequences are MGHRA and YSYEKL. This CDR3 is CASSHPGTAEAFF. CDR3 DNA sequence: TGCGCCAGCAGCCATCCCGGGACAGCTGAAGCTTTCTTT.

The chain is built from TRBV2 and TRBJ1-2, with 8 bases lining up with TRBD1. CDR3 size: 14 residues. CDR1 SNHLY and CDR2 FYNNEI come from the germline V gene. Trimming at V came to 6 bases and at J to 0 bases, leaving 3 bases not matched to a gene. In DNA, the CDR3 is TGTGCCAGCAGACAGGGACAGGCTAACTATGGCTACACCTTC. It is translated as CASRQGQANYGYTF.

This clonotype showed up many times. The rearrangement uses TRBV6-2 or TRBV6-3 and TRBJ2-1; 7 bases agree with TRBD2. The CDR3 loop spans 14 amino acids. Germline loops: CDR1 MNHEY, CDR2 SVGEGT. V dropped 7 bases and J dropped 0; count of bases not matched to a gene: 3. The CDR3 loop is CASNPSGSYNEQFF. The CDR3 region has the DNA TGTGCCAGCAATCCTAGCGGCTCCTACAATGAGCAGTTCTTC.

The chain combines TRBV28 with TRBJ2-3; the match to TRBD2 covers 13 bases. V lost 8 bases and J lost 1; bases outside the gene matches: 9. Germline CDR1 MDHEN, CDR2 SYDVKM. There are 17 residues in the CDR3. DNA of the CDR3: TGTGCCAGCGCAACTAGCGGGAGGGCCCGAGGCACAGATACGCAGTATTTT. It codes for CASATSGRARGTDTQYF.

This clonotype came up a few times. V usage is TRBV10-3 and J usage is TRBJ2-3; D not certain. Trimming shortened V by 0 bases and J by 1 base, and 11 bases separated the two germline ends. The CDR3 totals 16 residues. Germline V CDR1 and CDR2: ENHRY, SYGVKD. CDR3 in amino acids: CAISESAEGGTDTQYF. Written as DNA, the CDR3 is TGTGCCATCAGTGAGTCGGCCGAAGGAGGCACAGATACGCAGTATTTT.

This clonotype was observed a few times. The rearrangement joins TRBV6-2 or TRBV6-3 to TRBJ2-2; 9 nucleotides line up with TRBD2. The germline CDR1 and CDR2 sequences are MNHEY and SVGEGT. This CDR3 has 19 amino acids. Trimming at V came to 0 bases and at J to 0 bases, leaving 8 bases not matched to a gene. The CDR3 here is CASSYSKAGGPSNTGELFF. The CDR3 DNA reads as TGTGCCAGCAGTTACTCGAAGGCGGGAGGGCCCTCGAACACCGGGGAGCTGTTTTTT.

This clonotype was found many times. The chain links TRBV27 to TRBJ2-6; D unresolved. Trimming left V 6 bases short and J 2 bases short, with 11 bases between. Germline V gene data show CDR1 as MNHEY and CDR2 as SMNVEV (reference sequence). This CDR3 is built from 15 residues. In nucleotides, the CDR3 is TGTGCCAGCAGCTTAGGGCTAGCTGGGGCCAACGTCCTGACTTTC. This sequence encodes CASSLGLAGANVLTF.

The V call is TRBV11-2, the J call TRBJ1-3; perhaps TRBD1 as D (6 bases). The germline V and J ends were trimmed by 2 bases and 3 bases, with 11 bases remaining between them. The CDR3 runs 15 residues. Germline V gives CDR1 SGHAT, CDR2 FQNNGV. The CDR3 DNA reads as TGTGCCAGCAGCTTAATGGGGGGCGGTGGAAACACCATATATTTT. Protein: CASSLMGGGGNTIYF.

This clonotype was counted only a few times. This chain joins TRBV11-1 and TRBJ2-5; unclear D gene. This CDR3 is 13 amino acids long. V dropped 5 bases and J dropped 0 bases, with 7 bases sitting between them. The germline V gene encodes CDR1 SGHAT and CDR2 FQDESV (reference sequence). The CDR3 DNA is TGTGCCAGCAGCCCCGGGTACCAAGAGACCCAGTACTTC. As protein: CASSPGYQETQYF.

J is TRBJ2-3 and V is TRBV19, with TRBD1 as a possible D gene (5 bases). Germline CDR1 LNHDA, CDR2 SQIVND (reference sequence). The CDR3 sequence is 15 residues long. The germline V and J ends were trimmed by 6 bases and 2 bases, with 15 bases remaining between them. CDR3 region: CASSPQTANTDTQYF. For the CDR3, the DNA is TGTGCCAGTAGCCCCCAGACAGCCAACACAGATACGCAGTATTTT.

This clonotype came up many times. The V and J genes are TRBV12-3 or TRBV12-4 and TRBJ1-3; D gene uncertain. The CDR3 covers 11 residues. Trimming stripped 6 bases from V and 0 bases from J, with 0 bases between. The CDR3 spells CASSSGNTIYF. In DNA form, the CDR3 reads TGTGCCAGCAGCTCTGGAAACACCATATATTTT.

This clonotype was seen more than once but under ten times. The rearrangement links TRBV7-2 to TRBJ2-1; 12 bases align to TRBD1. The trim removed 5 bases at V and 7 bases at J, leaving 15 bases unmatched. The CDR3 consists of 18 residues. Germline loops: CDR1 SGHTA, CDR2 FQGNSA. Here the CDR3 reads CASSPRRTGQGAGNEQFF. CDR3 bases: TGTGCCAGCAGCCCCAGGCGGACGGGACAGGGGGCGGGAAATGAGCAGTTCTTC.

This clonotype showed up many times. The chain recombines TRBV7-6 with TRBJ2-3; 10 positions agree with TRBD2. The CDR3 runs 18 residues. The junction had 7 bases not matched to a gene; V was cut back by 0 bases and J by 1 base. From germline, CDR1 is SGHVS and CDR2 FNYEAQ. CDR3 in amino acids: CASSLAKREGLRTDTQYF. The CDR3 region has the DNA TGTGCCAGCAGCTTAGCGAAGCGGGAGGGCCTTCGCACAGATACGCAGTATTTT.

The chain has TRBV5-1 and TRBJ2-5; D is undetermined. V shed 5 bases and J shed 5 bases, with 16 bases lying between them. CDR1 is SGHRS, CDR2 YFSETQ, per germline. The CDR3 has 14 residues. CDR3 sequence: CASSGFYGVETQYF. The CDR3 nucleotides read TGCGCCAGCAGTGGGTTCTATGGTGTGGAGACCCAGTACTTC.

This chain joins TRBV6-1 and TRBJ2-7, with 10 bases aligning to TRBD2. Germline-derived CDR1 and CDR2 are MNHNS and SASEGT. J lost 4 bases, V lost 6 bases, and 9 bases had no gene match. This CDR3 spans 15 amino acids. Written as DNA, the CDR3 is TGTGCCAGCAGCTCTAGCGGGAGTGTAAGGTACGAGCAGTACGTC. Translation: CASSSSGSVRYEQYV.

This sequence joins TRBV12-3 or TRBV12-4 and TRBJ1-2; D remains unclear. Trimming removed 1 base from V and 7 bases from J, with 13 bases in between. The CDR3 consists of 14 residues. This CDR3 reads CASSLVRRRGGYTF. The DNA for the CDR3 is TGTGCCAGCAGTTTAGTCCGGAGACGTGGTGGCTACACCTTC.

This clonotype was observed many times. V usage is TRBV18 and J usage is TRBJ2-3, with TRBD2 identical over 10 bases. J gave up 2 bases and V 3 bases, and 2 bases lay outside the gene matches. The CDR3 has 15 amino acids. The germline CDR1 and CDR2 sequences are KGHSH and LQKENI. The CDR3 bases are TGTGCCAGCTCACCGGGACTAGCGCCCACAGATACGCAGTATTTT. This translates into CASSPGLAPTDTQYF.